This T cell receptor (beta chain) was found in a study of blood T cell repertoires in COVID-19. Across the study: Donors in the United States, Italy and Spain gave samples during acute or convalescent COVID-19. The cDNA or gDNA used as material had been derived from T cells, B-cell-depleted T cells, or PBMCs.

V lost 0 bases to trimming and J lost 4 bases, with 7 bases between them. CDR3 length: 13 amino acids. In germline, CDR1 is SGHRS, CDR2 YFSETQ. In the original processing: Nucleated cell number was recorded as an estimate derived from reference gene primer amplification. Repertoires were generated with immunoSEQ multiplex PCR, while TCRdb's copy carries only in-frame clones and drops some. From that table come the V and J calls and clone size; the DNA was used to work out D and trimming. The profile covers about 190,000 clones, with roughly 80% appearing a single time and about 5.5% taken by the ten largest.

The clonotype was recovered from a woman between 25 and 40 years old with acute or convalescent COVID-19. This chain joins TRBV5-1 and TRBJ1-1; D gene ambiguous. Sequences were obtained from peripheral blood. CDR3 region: CASSLDGSTEAFF. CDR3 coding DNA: TGCGCCAGCAGCTTGGATGGGAGCACTGAAGCTTTCTTT. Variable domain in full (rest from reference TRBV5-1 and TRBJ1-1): KAGVTQTPRYLIKTRGQQVTLSCSPISGHRSVSWYQQTPGQGLQFLFEYFSETQRNKGNFPGRFSGRQFSNSRSEMNVSTLELGDSALYLCASSLDGSTEAFFGQGTRLTVV.